This TCR beta chain was documented in a study of OX40 agonist ivuxolimab in advanced cancers. Study-wide context: Each dose-escalation patient presented with hepatocellular carcinoma, melanoma, renal cell or head and neck cancer.

Produced via immunoSEQ multiplex PCR; TCRdb's table is partial and in-frame only. The sample records about 69,000 clones, 85% to 90% being singletons. The CDR3 sequence is 15 residues long. Between the trimmed V and J ends, which lost 0 bases and 2 bases, there was a span of 8 bases. The germline V gene has CDR1 GTSNPN and CDR2 SVGIG (reference sequence). The cohort excluded patients with autoimmune disease history or systemic immunosuppression. The chain is built from TRBV30 and TRBJ2-6, with D unresolved. This clonotype was sampled from an adult with an advanced solid tumor such as melanoma, head and neck, liver or kidney cancer. Sequencing used CD4+ or CD8+ T cells sorted from blood, obtained in a trial of the OX40 agonist ivuxolimab. In DNA form, the CDR3 reads TGTGCCTGGAGTGTACTAACAGCTGGGGCCAACGTCCTGACTTTC. Amino acid sequence: CAWSVLTAGANVLTF.